This is a list of T cell receptor beta chains from one sample in a study of neoadjuvant anti-PD-1 for oral cavity cancer. The data were produced by immunoSEQ multiplex PCR, yet TCRdb's version contains in-frame clones alone and is incomplete. The sample carries about 42,000 clones, 60% to 80% recorded once. The specimen was PBMCs, collected after nivolumab (anti-PD-1) treatment. The receptors were sampled from a person aged 35 to 85 with oral cavity squamous cell carcinoma. CDR3s include the opening cysteine and the closing phenylalanine or tryptophan. Fields, in order: D gene, V gene, J gene, CDR3 protein. The D gene is left open where the match is weak.

d_call: .
v_call: TRBV28
j_call: TRBJ2-3
cdr3_aa: CASSLRELLTSTDTQYF

d_call: TRBD1
v_call: TRBV15
j_call: TRBJ1-6
cdr3_aa: CATSRDRGRGGSPLHF

d_call: .
v_call: TRBV27
j_call: TRBJ2-3
cdr3_aa: CASSNSQEGTDTQYF

d_call: TRBD1
v_call: TRBV4-2
j_call: TRBJ1-4
cdr3_aa: CASSQVSDRGREKLFF

d_call: .
v_call: TRBV5-1
j_call: TRBJ2-5
cdr3_aa: CASRQHHQETQYF

d_call: .
v_call: TRBV19
j_call: TRBJ1-2
cdr3_aa: CASMAQIDRSIGYTF

d_call: TRBD1
v_call: TRBV27
j_call: TRBJ2-1
cdr3_aa: CASSPPDRAYYNEQFF

d_call: .
v_call: TRBV5-6
j_call: TRBJ1-1
cdr3_aa: CASSLVVGVNTEAFF

d_call: TRBD1
v_call: TRBV9
j_call: TRBJ2-2
cdr3_aa: CASSYYQGASTGELFF

d_call: TRBD2
v_call: TRBV30
j_call: TRBJ2-5
cdr3_aa: CASGLAGVKTQYF

d_call: .
v_call: TRBV29-1
j_call: TRBJ1-1
cdr3_aa: CSVELGTGGTEAFF